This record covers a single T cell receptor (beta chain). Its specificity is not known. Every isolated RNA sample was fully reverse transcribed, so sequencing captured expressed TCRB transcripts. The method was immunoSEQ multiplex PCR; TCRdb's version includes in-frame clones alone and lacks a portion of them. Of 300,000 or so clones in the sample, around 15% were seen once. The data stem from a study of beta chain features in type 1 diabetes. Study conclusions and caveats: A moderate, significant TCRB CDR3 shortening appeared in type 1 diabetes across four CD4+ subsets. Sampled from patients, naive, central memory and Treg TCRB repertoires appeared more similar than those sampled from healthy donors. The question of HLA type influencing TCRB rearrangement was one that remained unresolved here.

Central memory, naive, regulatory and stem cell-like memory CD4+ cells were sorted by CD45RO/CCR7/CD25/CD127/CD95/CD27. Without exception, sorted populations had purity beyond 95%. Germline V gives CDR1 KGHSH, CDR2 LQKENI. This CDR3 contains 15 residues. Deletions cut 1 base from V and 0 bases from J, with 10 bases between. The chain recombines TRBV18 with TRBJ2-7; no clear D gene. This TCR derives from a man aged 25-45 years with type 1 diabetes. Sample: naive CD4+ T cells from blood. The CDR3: CASSPQVSSSYEQYF. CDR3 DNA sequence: TGTGCCAGCTCACCACAGGTTTCTAGCTCCTACGAGCAGTACTTC. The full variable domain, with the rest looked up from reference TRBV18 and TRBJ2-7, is NAGVMQNPRHLVRRRGQEARLRCSPMKGHSHVYWYRQLPEEGLKFMVYLQKENIIDESGMPKERFSAEFPKEGPSILRIQQVVRGDSAAYFCASSPQVSSSYEQYFGPGTRLTVT.